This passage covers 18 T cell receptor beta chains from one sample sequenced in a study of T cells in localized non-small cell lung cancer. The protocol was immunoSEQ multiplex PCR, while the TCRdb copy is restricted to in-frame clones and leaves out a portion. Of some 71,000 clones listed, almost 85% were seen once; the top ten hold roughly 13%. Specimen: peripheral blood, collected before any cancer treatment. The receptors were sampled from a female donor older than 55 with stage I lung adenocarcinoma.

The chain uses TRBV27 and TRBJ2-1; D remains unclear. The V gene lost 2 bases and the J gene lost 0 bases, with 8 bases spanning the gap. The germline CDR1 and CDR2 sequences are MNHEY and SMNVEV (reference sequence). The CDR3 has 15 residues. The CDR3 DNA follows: TGTGCCAGCAGTTTAAGACTCGCCTCCTACAATGAGCAGTTCTTC. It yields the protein CASSLRLASYNEQFF.

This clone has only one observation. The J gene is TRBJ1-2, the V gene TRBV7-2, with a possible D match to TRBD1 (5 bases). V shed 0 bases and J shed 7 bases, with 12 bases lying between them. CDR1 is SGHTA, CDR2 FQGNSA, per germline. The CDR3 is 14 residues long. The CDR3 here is CASSLASGSGGYTF. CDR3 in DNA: TGTGCCAGCAGCTTAGCGTCAGGGTCAGGTGGCTACACCTTC. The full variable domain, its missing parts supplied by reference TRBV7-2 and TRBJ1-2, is GAGVSQSPSNKVTEKGKDVELRCDPISGHTALYWYRQSLGQGLEFLIYFQGNSAPDKSGLPSDRFSAERTGGSVSTLTIQRTQQEDSAVYLCASSLASGSGGYTFGSGTRLTVV.

CDR3 nucleotides: TGCGCCAGCCCCTCTGACACCGGGGAGCTGTTTTTT. It translates to CASPSDTGELFF. This chain joins TRBV5-1 and TRBJ2-2; no reliable D call. With 7 bases removed from V and 3 bases from J, the gap between germline ends came to 7 bases. Germline V CDR1 and CDR2: SGHRS, YFSETQ. The CDR3 extends over 12 amino acids.

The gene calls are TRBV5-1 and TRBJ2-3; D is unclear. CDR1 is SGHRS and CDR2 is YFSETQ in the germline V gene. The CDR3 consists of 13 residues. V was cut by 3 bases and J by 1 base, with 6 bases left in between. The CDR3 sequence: CASSSQGTDTQYF. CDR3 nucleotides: TGCGCCAGCAGCTCGCAAGGCACAGATACGCAGTATTTT. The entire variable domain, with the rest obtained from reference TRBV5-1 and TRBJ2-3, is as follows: KAGVTQTPRYLIKTRGQQVTLSCSPISGHRSVSWYQQTPGQGLQFLFEYFSETQRNKGNFPGRFSGRQFSNSRSEMNVSTLELGDSALYLCASSSQGTDTQYFGPGTRLTVL.

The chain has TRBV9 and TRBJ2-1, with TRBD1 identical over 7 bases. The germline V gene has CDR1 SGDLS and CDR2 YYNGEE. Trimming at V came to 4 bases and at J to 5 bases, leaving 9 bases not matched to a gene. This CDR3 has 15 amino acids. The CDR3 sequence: CASSSLRDSNNEQFF. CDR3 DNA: TGTGCCAGCAGCTCCCTCCGGGACAGCAACAATGAGCAGTTCTTC. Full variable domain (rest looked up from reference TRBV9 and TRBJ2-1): DSGVTQTPKHLITATGQRVTLRCSPRSGDLSVYWYQQSLDQGLQFLIQYYNGEERAKGNILERFSAQQFPDLHSELNLSSLELGDSALYFCASSSLRDSNNEQFFGPGTRLTVL.

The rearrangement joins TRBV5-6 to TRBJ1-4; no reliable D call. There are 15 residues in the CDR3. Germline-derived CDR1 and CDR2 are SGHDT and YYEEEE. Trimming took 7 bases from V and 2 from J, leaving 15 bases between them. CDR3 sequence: CASSRRRVTNEKLFF. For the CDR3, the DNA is TGTGCCAGCTCCCGTCGGAGGGTTACTAATGAAAAACTGTTTTTT.

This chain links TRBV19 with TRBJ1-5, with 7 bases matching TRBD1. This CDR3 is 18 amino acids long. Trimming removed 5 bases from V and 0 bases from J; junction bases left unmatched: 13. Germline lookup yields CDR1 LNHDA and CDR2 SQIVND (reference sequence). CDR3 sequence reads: CASSPRAGGDYSNQPQHF. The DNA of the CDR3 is TGTGCCAGTAGTCCCCGGGCAGGGGGTGACTATAGCAATCAGCCCCAGCATTTT.

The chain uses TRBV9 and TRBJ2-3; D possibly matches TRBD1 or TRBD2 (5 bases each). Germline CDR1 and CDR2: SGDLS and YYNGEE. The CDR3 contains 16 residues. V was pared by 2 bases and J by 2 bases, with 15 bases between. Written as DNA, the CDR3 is TGTGCCAGCAGCGTCTGGGACCTAAGAGACACAGATACGCAGTATTTT. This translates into CASSVWDLRDTDTQYF. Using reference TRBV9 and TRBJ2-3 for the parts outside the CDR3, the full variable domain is DSGVTQTPKHLITATGQRVTLRCSPRSGDLSVYWYQQSLDQGLQFLIQYYNGEERAKGNILERFSAQQFPDLHSELNLSSLELGDSALYFCASSVWDLRDTDTQYFGPGTRLTVL.

The CDR3 here is CASSANLNYGYTF. The DNA of the CDR3 is TGTGCCAGCAGTGCCAATCTAAACTATGGCTACACCTTC. The chain links TRBV6-4 to TRBJ1-2; D is uncertain. V was trimmed by 4 bases and J by 2 bases, leaving 8 bases between them. Germline CDR1 and CDR2: MRHNA and SNTAGT. The CDR3 runs to 13 residues.

The CDR3 DNA reads TGTGCCAGCAGCCTAGACAGATTAAACATTCAGTACTTC. This codes for CASSLDRLNIQYF. The chain recombines TRBV28 with TRBJ2-4; D perhaps matches TRBD1 (5 bases). The CDR3 consists of 13 residues. V lost 6 bases to trimming and J lost 6 bases, with 12 bases between them. Germline loops: CDR1 MDHEN, CDR2 SYDVKM.

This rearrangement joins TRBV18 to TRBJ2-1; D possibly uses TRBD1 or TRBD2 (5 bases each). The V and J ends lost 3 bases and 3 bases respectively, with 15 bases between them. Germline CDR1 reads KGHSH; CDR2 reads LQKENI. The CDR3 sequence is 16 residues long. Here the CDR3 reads CASSPRDGKNYNEQFF. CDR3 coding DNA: TGTGCCAGCTCACCCCGGGACGGGAAAAACTACAATGAGCAGTTCTTC.

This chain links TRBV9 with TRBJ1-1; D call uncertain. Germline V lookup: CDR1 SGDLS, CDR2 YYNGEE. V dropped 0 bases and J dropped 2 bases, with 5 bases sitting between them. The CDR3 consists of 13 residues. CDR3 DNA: TGTGCCAGCAGCGTAGTGTCTAACACTGAAGCTTTCTTT. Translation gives CASSVVSNTEAFF. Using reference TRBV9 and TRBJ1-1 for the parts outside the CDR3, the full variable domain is DSGVTQTPKHLITATGQRVTLRCSPRSGDLSVYWYQQSLDQGLQFLIQYYNGEERAKGNILERFSAQQFPDLHSELNLSSLELGDSALYFCASSVVSNTEAFFGQGTRLTVV.

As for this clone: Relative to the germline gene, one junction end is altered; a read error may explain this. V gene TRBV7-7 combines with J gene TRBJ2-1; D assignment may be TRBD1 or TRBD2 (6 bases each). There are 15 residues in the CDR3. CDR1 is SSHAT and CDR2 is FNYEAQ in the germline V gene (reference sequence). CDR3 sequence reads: CASSLALKGGNEQFF. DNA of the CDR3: TGTGCTAGCAGCTTAGCGCTTAAAGGGGGGAATGAGCAGTTCTTC.

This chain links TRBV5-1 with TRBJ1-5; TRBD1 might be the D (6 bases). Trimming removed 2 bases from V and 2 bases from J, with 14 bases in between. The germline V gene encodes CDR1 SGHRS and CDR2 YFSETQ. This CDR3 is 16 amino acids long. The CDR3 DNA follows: TGCGCCAGCAGCTTACAGGGACAAGGTGGCAATCAGCCCCAGCATTTT. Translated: CASSLQGQGGNQPQHF.

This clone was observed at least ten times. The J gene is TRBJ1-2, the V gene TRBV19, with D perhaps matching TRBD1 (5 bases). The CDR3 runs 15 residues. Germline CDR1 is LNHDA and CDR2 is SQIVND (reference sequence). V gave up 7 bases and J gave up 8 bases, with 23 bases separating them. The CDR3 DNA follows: TGTGCCAGTACCAATCCTTATGGGGGATCTGGGGGCTACACCTTC. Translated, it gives CASTNPYGGSGGYTF.

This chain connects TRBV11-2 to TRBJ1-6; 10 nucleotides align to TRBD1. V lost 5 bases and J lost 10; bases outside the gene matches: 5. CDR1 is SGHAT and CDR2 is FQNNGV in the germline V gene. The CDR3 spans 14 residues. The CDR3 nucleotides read TGTGCCAGCAGCCGACAGGGGGCAAACTCACCCCTCCACTTT. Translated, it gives CASSRQGANSPLHF. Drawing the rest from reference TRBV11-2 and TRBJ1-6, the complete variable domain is EAGVAQSPRYKIIEKRQSVAFWCNPISGHATLYWYQQILGQGPKLLIQFQNNGVVDDSQLPKDRFSAERLKGVDSTLKIQPAKLEDSAVYLCASSRQGANSPLHFGNGTRLTVT.

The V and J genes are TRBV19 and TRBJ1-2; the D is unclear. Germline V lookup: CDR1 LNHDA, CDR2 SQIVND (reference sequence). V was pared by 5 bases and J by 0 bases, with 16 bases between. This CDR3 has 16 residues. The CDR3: CASSSPVRETNYGYTF. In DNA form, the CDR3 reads TGTGCCAGTAGTTCCCCCGTTAGGGAGACTAACTATGGCTACACCTTC.

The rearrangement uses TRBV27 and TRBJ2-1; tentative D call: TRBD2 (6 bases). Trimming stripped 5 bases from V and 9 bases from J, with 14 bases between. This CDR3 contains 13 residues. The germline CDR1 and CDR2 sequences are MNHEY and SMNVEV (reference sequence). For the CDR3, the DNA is TGTGCCAGCAGTCCTCCGACTAGAGGTGAGCAGTTCTTC. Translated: CASSPPTRGEQFF.